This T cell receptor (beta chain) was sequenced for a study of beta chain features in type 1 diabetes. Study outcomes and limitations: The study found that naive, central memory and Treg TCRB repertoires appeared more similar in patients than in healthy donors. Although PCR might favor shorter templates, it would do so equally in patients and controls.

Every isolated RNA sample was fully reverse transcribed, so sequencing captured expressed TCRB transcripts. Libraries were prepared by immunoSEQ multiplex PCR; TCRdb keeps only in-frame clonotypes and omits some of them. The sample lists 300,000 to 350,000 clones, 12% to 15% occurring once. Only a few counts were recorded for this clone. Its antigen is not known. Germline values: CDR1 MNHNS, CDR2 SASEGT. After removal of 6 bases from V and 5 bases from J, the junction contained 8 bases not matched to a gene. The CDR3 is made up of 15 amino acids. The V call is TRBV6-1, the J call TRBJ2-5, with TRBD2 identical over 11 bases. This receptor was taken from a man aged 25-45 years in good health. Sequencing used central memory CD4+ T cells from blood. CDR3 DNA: TGTGCCAGCAGGGATCTAGCGGGGGGCGTTGAGACCCAGTACTTC. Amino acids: CASRDLAGGVETQYF.